The 14 T cell receptor beta chains below come from one sample, sequenced in a study of blood T cell repertoires in COVID-19. Clones were sequenced by immunoSEQ multiplex PCR, and TCRdb holds only the in-frame ones, with some missing. In the table there are approximately 67,000 clones, less than 95% of which are singletons. Sequenced sample: peripheral blood. Receptor source: a woman aged 55-69 years with active COVID-19.

This clone was recorded a few times. This chain joins TRBV5-1 and TRBJ1-1; maybe TRBD1 (5 bases). The length of the CDR3 is 15 residues. Germline loops: CDR1 SGHRS, CDR2 YFSETQ. Trimming took off 2 bases at V and 0 bases at J, with 11 bases between the two ends. CDR3: CASSFIWGMNTEAFF. CDR3 coding DNA: TGCGCCAGCAGCTTTATTTGGGGCATGAACACTGAAGCTTTCTTT.

This clone was found once. The chain carries TRBV18 and TRBJ2-7; possible D gene TRBD2, 5 bases. The CDR3 runs to 14 residues. V gave up 2 bases and J gave up 5 bases, with 13 bases separating them. Germline CDR1 KGHSH, CDR2 LQKENI. CDR3 DNA: TGTGCCAGCTCACCATTGGATAGCGCCCACGAGCAGTACTTC. Translation: CASSPLDSAHEQYF. Variable domain in full (rest from reference TRBV18 and TRBJ2-7): NAGVMQNPRHLVRRRGQEARLRCSPMKGHSHVYWYRQLPEEGLKFMVYLQKENIIDESGMPKERFSAEFPKEGPSILRIQQVVRGDSAAYFCASSPLDSAHEQYFGPGTRLTVT.

In this sample, this clone turned up a few times. CDR3 region: CASSGGTGGYGYTF. DNA for the CDR3: TGTGCCAGCAGTGGTGGAACAGGGGGCTATGGCTACACCTTC. This chain joins TRBV2 and TRBJ1-2; 8 nucleotides line up with TRBD1. The germline gives CDR1 SNHLY, CDR2 FYNNEI. V trimming: 4 bases; J trimming: 4 bases; junction bases outside the gene matches: 5. This CDR3 is built from 14 residues.

V and J are TRBV7-2 and TRBJ2-1; the match to TRBD2 covers 11 bases. Germline lookup yields CDR1 SGHTA and CDR2 FQGNSA. The CDR3 is 18 residues long. With V trimmed by 4 bases and J by 3 bases, 11 bases remained unmatched. Written as DNA, the CDR3 is TGTGCCAGCAGCTGGATTAGCGGGAGGGCTAGTGTCTACAATGAGCAGTTCTTC. Protein product: CASSWISGRASVYNEQFF.

The J gene is TRBJ2-1, the V gene TRBV4-2; maybe TRBD2 (6 bases). This CDR3 is built from 17 residues. Germline V gives CDR1 LGHNA, CDR2 YNFKEQ. V lost 4 bases and J lost 7, with 23 bases in between. Written as DNA, the CDR3 is TGTGCCAGCAGCCCTCTACTCATTCGGCGGGATGGGAATGAGCAGTTCTTC. Its translation is CASSPLLIRRDGNEQFF.

The V gene is TRBV7-9, the J gene TRBJ2-2; 13 bases match TRBD2. The CDR3 length is 15 residues. Germline CDR1 SEHNR, CDR2 FQNEAQ (reference sequence). Trimming cost V 4 bases and J 6 bases; bases outside gene matches: 2. CDR3 in DNA: TGTGCCAGCAGCTGGACTAGCGGGAGTCCCGGGGAGCTGTTTTTT. Its translation is CASSWTSGSPGELFF.

This clone was counted between two and nine times. The chain combines TRBV5-1 with TRBJ2-3; D is uncertain. V lost 0 bases and J 1 base, leaving 3 bases between the germline ends. CDR1 and CDR2 (germline): SGHRS, YFSETQ. The CDR3 runs to 13 residues. This CDR3 reads CASSLVGTDTQYF. The CDR3 bases are TGCGCCAGCAGCTTGGTCGGCACAGATACGCAGTATTTT. The variable domain in full, completed from reference TRBV5-1 and TRBJ2-3, reads KAGVTQTPRYLIKTRGQQVTLSCSPISGHRSVSWYQQTPGQGLQFLFEYFSETQRNKGNFPGRFSGRQFSNSRSEMNVSTLELGDSALYLCASSLVGTDTQYFGPGTRLTVL.

This sequence joins TRBV5-1 and TRBJ2-1; the D gene is possibly TRBD2 (5 bases). The CDR3 totals 14 residues. Trimming cost V 0 bases and J 8 bases, with 12 bases left between them. Germline CDR1 SGHRS, CDR2 YFSETQ. The CDR3 here is CASSLEGVFDEQFF. The CDR3 DNA is TGCGCCAGCAGCTTGGAGGGAGTTTTCGATGAGCAGTTCTTC.

The chain links TRBV10-1 to TRBJ2-3; 8 bases are shared with TRBD1. The V segment lost 5 bases and the J segment 3 bases; nucleotides outside the gene matches: 7. In germline, CDR1 is WNHNN, CDR2 SYGVQD (reference sequence). The CDR3 is made up of 15 amino acids. As DNA, the CDR3 is TGCGCCAGCAGTACGGACAGGGTGGTGACAGATACGCAGTATTTT. Its translation: CASSTDRVVTDTQYF.

On this clone itself: At one boundary the junction diverges from the germline segment, which might be a read error. V gene TRBV7-7 combines with J gene TRBJ1-5; D is undetermined. Germline V gene sequence: CDR1 SSHAT, CDR2 FNYEAQ (reference sequence). The CDR3 loop spans 17 amino acids. The CDR3 is CASSLVFTVLGRQPQHF. DNA of the CDR3: TGTGCTAGCAGCTTAGTATTTACTGTTTTGGGGAGGCAGCCCCAGCATTTT. Combining the CDR3 with reference TRBV7-7 and TRBJ1-5 gives the whole variable domain GAGVSQSPRYKVTKRGQDVTLRCDPISSHATLYWYQQALGQGPEFLTYFNYEAQPDKSGLPSDRFSAERPEGSISTLTIQRTEQRDSAMYRCASSLVFTVLGRQPQHFGDGTRLSIL.

The gene calls are TRBV7-9 and TRBJ1-2, with 8 bases fitting TRBD1. CDR1 SEHNR and CDR2 FQNEAQ come from the germline V gene (reference sequence). V shed 5 bases, J shed 2 bases, and the junction held 10 bases outside the gene matches. The CDR3 totals 16 residues. The CDR3 sequence is CASSPPDRGRNYGYTF. The CDR3 DNA reads TGTGCCAGCAGCCCTCCAGACAGGGGACGAAACTATGGCTACACCTTC.

The gene calls are TRBV10-1 and TRBJ2-1; D is ambiguous. In germline, CDR1 is WNHNN, CDR2 SYGVQD (reference sequence). The V and J ends lost 3 bases and 6 bases respectively, with 15 bases between them. The CDR3 contains 15 residues. The CDR3 region has the DNA TGCGCCAGCAGTGAACCCGGTACCCTTATCAATGAGCAGTTCTTC. This encodes CASSEPGTLINEQFF.

Only a few counts were recorded for this clone. The genes are TRBV2 and TRBJ1-6; TRBD1 might be the D (6 bases). Germline CDR1 and CDR2: SNHLY and FYNNEI. The CDR3 has 16 residues. V was clipped by 7 bases and J by 0 bases, with 13 bases between them. The CDR3 spells CASTVDRSSYNSPLHF. In DNA, the CDR3 is TGTGCCAGCACTGTCGACAGGAGCTCCTATAATTCACCCCTCCACTTT.

The J gene is TRBJ2-7, the V gene TRBV21-1; the tabulated D call, TRBD1, remains unverified against the DNA. TRBV21-1 is a pseudogene segment. The CDR3 is 14 residues long. CDR3: CASSKAGRVSEQYF. Here the CDR3 DNA reads TGTGCCAGCAGCAAAGCCGGCAGGGTGTCCGAGCAGTACTTC.